This is a list of T cell receptor beta chains from one sample in a study of blood T cell repertoires in COVID-19. Assay used: immunoSEQ multiplex PCR; TCRdb lists only in-frame clones, some missing. This sample carries roughly 230,000 clones, roughly 85% of them seen once, and the ten largest clones take roughly 5%. Source material: peripheral blood. These receptors were obtained from a man aged 45 to 65 with COVID-19, enrolled during active disease. CDR3s include the opening cysteine and the closing phenylalanine or tryptophan. A D gene is named only where the DNA matches it firmly. Not every row has a clone size; where given, it reads once, few, many or a size class.

D gene	V gene	clone size	J gene	CDR3 DNA	CDR3 protein
TRBD2	TRBV19	NA	TRBJ2-2	TGTGCCAGTAGTATAGTTGGGACTAAGAACACCGGGGAGCTGTTTTTT	CASSIVGTKNTGELFF
NA	TRBV24-1	NA	TRBJ1-5	TGTGCCACCGCGCCCAAGAGCAATCAGCCCCAGCATTTT	CATAPKSNQPQHF
NA	TRBV11-2	NA	TRBJ2-2	TGTGCCAGCAGCTTCCGTTTTCAGGGTGCCGGGGAGCTGTTTTTT	CASSFRFQGAGELFF
NA	TRBV7-9	NA	TRBJ2-7	TGTGCCAGCAGAAACGGGGGGCGCGGTATTTACGAGCAGTACTTC	CASRNGGRGIYEQYF
NA	TRBV12-3/TRBV12-4	NA	TRBJ2-1	TGTGCCAGCAGTCCGGGGTACAATGAGCAGTTCTTC	CASSPGYNEQFF
NA	TRBV14	NA	TRBJ2-1	TGTGCCAGCAGCCAAGCTGGGGCATACAATGAGCAGTTCTTC	CASSQAGAYNEQFF
NA	TRBV5-1	NA	TRBJ1-1	TGCGCCAGCAGCTTGGGGTCAGGGGTAGGGACTGAAGCTTTCTTT	CASSLGSGVGTEAFF
NA	TRBV3-1/TRBV3-2	NA	TRBJ1-2	TGTGCCAGCAGCTCCGACAGGAACTATGGCTACACCTTC	CASSSDRNYGYTF
NA	TRBV5-6	NA	TRBJ1-1	TGTGCCAGCAGCCCGATCTCTCGACAGGAACCGAACACTGAAGCTTTCTTT	CASSPISRQEPNTEAFF
TRBD2	TRBV11-2	NA	TRBJ2-3	TGTGCCAGCAGCTGGGTAGCGGGGGGAGGCGGGGGTACGCAGTATTTT	CASSWVAGGGGGTQYF
NA	TRBV5-1	NA	TRBJ2-1	TGCGCCAGCAGCCTCACCGGGGGCTACAATGAGCAGTTCTTC	CASSLTGGYNEQFF
TRBD1	TRBV5-1	NA	TRBJ2-7	TGCGCCAGCAGCCTACGGACAGGAGACTACTACGAGCAGTACTTC	CASSLRTGDYYEQYF
NA	TRBV27	NA	TRBJ2-7	NA	CASSSSTGAPSYEQYF
NA	TRBV3-1/TRBV3-2	NA	TRBJ1-3	TGTGCCAGCAGCCAAGCAACAGGGTCGTCTGGAAACACCATATATTTT	CASSQATGSSGNTIYF
TRBD1	TRBV9	NA	TRBJ1-4	TGTGCCAGCACCAGGGGACAGGGGTCGGAAAAACTGTTTTTT	CASTRGQGSEKLFF
NA	TRBV7-9	NA	TRBJ2-3	TGTGCCAGCAGCTTAGGGCAGACAGATACGCAGTATTTT	CASSLGQTDTQYF
TRBD1	TRBV25-1	NA	TRBJ1-1	TGTGCCAGCAACCCAATGGGACAGGGCGACACTGAAGCTTTCTTT	CASNPMGQGDTEAFF
NA	TRBV4-1	medium-sized	TRBJ1-5	TGCGCCAGCAGCCAAGATCCAGATTATAGCAATCAGCCCCAGCATTTT	CASSQDPDYSNQPQHF
NA	TRBV19	few	TRBJ1-2	TGTGCCAGTATGGCGGACAGAAGTAACTATGGCTACACCTTC	CASMADRSNYGYTF
NA	TRBV20-1	NA	TRBJ1-2	TGCAGTGCTTCGTCGACAGATGGCTACACCTTC	CSASSTDGYTF
TRBD2	TRBV24-1	NA	TRBJ2-1	TGTGCCACCAGTCCAAGACTAGCGGGGGGGAATGAGCAGTTCTTC	CATSPRLAGGNEQFF
NA	TRBV3-1/TRBV3-2	NA	TRBJ2-7	TGTGCCAGCAGCCAATCCCCTAACGAGCAGTACTTC	CASSQSPNEQYF
TRBD2	TRBV6-4	few	TRBJ2-3	TGTGCCAGCAGTGAGGCTAGCGGGGGGAGTACAGATACGCAGTATTTT	CASSEASGGSTDTQYF
NA	TRBV3-1/TRBV3-2	NA	TRBJ1-4	TGTGCCAGCAGCCAAGATGGGAGCACTAATGAAAAACTGTTTTTT	CASSQDGSTNEKLFF
TRBD1	TRBV5-1	NA	TRBJ2-7	TGCGCCAGCAACAACGGGACAGGGAACTACGAGCAGTACTTC	CASNNGTGNYEQYF
TRBD1	TRBV6-6	NA	TRBJ2-7	TGTGCCAGCAGTACCGACGAAAACAGGGGCGGTCGGCAGTACTTC	CASSTDENRGGRQYF
NA	TRBV3-1/TRBV3-2	few	TRBJ1-2	TGTGCCAGCAGCTCAGGGGTTTCCGATGGCTACACCTTC	CASSSGVSDGYTF
TRBD2	TRBV5-1	NA	TRBJ2-1	TGCGCCAGCAGAAGTACTAGCGGATACAATGAGCAGTTCTTC	CASRSTSGYNEQFF
TRBD2	TRBV4-2	NA	TRBJ2-2	TGTGCCAGCAGCCAAGGTACTAGCGGGGGAGTTACCGGGGAGCTGTTTTTT	CASSQGTSGGVTGELFF
TRBD2	TRBV24-1	few	TRBJ2-1	TGTGCCACCAGTGATTTGACTAGCGGGGGCCATTACAATGAGCAGTTCTTC	CATSDLTSGGHYNEQFF
NA	TRBV30	once	TRBJ1-5	TGTGCCTGGAGTGTCGGCGGCCGGGGTAGGGCCCAGCATTTT	CAWSVGGRGRAQHF
NA	TRBV6-5	NA	TRBJ2-6	TGTGCCAGCTGGGGCGGGGCCAACGTCCTGACTTTC	CASWGGANVLTF
TRBD1	TRBV6-5	once	TRBJ2-3	TGTGCCAGCAGGAACAGGGGAACAGATACGCAGTATTTT	CASRNRGTDTQYF
TRBD2	TRBV7-9	NA	TRBJ2-5	TGTGCCAGCAGCTTAGGGTCCTGGACTAGCGGGGGGCCTCTGGAGACCCAGTACTTC	CASSLGSWTSGGPLETQYF
TRBD2	TRBV7-9	NA	TRBJ2-3	TGTGCCAGCAACCACCTGGCTAGCGGGGCTCTAGATACGCAGTATTTT	CASNHLASGALDTQYF
TRBD1	TRBV6-5	NA	TRBJ2-2	TGTGCCAGCAGCAGGGGACAGGGCACCGGGGAGCTGTTTTTT	CASSRGQGTGELFF
NA	TRBV20-1	NA	TRBJ1-3	TGCAGTGCTAGAGACAGGGGACCCATATATTTT	CSARDRGPIYF
NA	TRBV11-1	NA	TRBJ1-2	TGTGCCAGCAGCACGGGTCAGAACTATGGCTACACCTTC	CASSTGQNYGYTF
TRBD1	TRBV6-2/TRBV6-3	NA	TRBJ1-1	TGTGCCAGCAGTTACTCCGGGACAGATAACACTGAAGCTTTCTTT	CASSYSGTDNTEAFF
NA	TRBV5-1	once	TRBJ1-1	TGCGCCAGCAGTAGCCGGGCGGGGACTGAAGCTTTCTTT	CASSSRAGTEAFF
NA	TRBV5-1	NA	TRBJ2-5	TGCGCCAGCAGCTTGGGACAGCCCTGGGAGACCCAGTACTTC	CASSLGQPWETQYF
TRBD1	TRBV10-3	NA	TRBJ2-3	TGTGCCACTGCAGGGGGCCTTGGAGATACGCAGTATTTT	CATAGGLGDTQYF
NA	TRBV5-4	NA	TRBJ2-2	TGTGCCAGCAGCTTGGGTTTTGCGGGGGCGTCCACCGGGGAGCTGTTTTTT	CASSLGFAGASTGELFF
NA	TRBV5-4	NA	TRBJ1-2	TGTGCCAGCAGCGGCGGCGGTTCTAGCTATGGCTACACCTTC	CASSGGGSSYGYTF
TRBD1	TRBV27	once	TRBJ2-7	TGTGCCAGCAGTTTATCAGCCGGGACAGCAACCTACGAGCAGTACTTC	CASSLSAGTATYEQYF
TRBD1	TRBV3-1/TRBV3-2	NA	TRBJ2-5	TGTGCCAGCAGCCAAGTCAGGGGGCGAGAGACCCAGTACTTC	CASSQVRGRETQYF
NA	TRBV7-3	NA	TRBJ1-1	TGTGCCAGCAGCTCCGGGACATTAAATGAAGCTTTCTTT	CASSSGTLNEAFF